The following is a TCR beta chain sequence with its context. Its antigen is as yet unknown. The data belong to a study of cytomegalovirus exposure and HLA in healthy donors. Points from the study as a whole: Specificity for CMV antigens was confirmed in vitro for a few of the CMV-associated chains. Sequence variants that were highly shared formed a cluster that was likely a sequencing artifact. In an earlier analysis, in some 500 donors, most V segments appeared productive either ~87% or ~30% of the time.

Primers: 60 Vbeta forward and 13 Jbeta reverse. Assay: immunoSEQ multiplex PCR; the TCRdb copy retains only in-frame clones and omits some. The sample carries 150,000 to 200,000 clones, 79% recorded once. The CDR3 spans 15 residues. Losses at the gene ends were 9 bases for V and 4 bases for J; bases not matched to a gene: 11. Germline values: CDR1 LNHDA, CDR2 SQIVND (reference sequence). Input material: PBMCs. This receptor was identified in a girl between 10 and 17 years old in good health and CMV-seropositive. J is TRBJ2-1 and V is TRBV19; 8 bases line up with TRBD1. DNA for the CDR3: TGTGCCAGCCAGTTGGCAGGGGGCGGTTACAATGAGCAGTTCTTC. It codes for CASQLAGGGYNEQFF.